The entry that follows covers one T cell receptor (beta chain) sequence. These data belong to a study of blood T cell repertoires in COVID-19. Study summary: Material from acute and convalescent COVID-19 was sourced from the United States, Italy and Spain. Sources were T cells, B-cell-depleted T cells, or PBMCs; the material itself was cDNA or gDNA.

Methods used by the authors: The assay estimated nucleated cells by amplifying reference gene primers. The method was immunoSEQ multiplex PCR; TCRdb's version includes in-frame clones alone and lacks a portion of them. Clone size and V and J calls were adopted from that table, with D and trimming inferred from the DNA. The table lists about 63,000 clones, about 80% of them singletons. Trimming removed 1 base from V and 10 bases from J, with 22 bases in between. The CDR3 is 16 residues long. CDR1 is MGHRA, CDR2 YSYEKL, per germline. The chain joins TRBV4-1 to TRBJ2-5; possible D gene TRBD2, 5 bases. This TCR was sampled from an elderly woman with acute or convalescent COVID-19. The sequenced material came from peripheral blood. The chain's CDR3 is CASSQATLRGLGDQYF. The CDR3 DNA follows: TGCGCCAGCAGCCAAGCAACCCTCAGAGGGTTAGGAGACCAGTACTTC.